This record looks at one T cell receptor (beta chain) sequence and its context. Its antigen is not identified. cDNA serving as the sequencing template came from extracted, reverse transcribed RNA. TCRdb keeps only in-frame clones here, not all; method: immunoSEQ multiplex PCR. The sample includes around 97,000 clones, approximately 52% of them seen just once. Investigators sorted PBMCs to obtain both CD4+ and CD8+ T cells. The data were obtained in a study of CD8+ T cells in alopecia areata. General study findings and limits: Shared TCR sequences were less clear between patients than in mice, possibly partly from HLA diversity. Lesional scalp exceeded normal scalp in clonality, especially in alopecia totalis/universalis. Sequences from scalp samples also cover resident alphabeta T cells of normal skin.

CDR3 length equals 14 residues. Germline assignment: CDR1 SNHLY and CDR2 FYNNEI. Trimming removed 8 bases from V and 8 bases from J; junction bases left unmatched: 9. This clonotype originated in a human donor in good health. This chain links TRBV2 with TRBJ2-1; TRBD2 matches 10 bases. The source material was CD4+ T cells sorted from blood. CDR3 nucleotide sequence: TGTGCCAGCCTAAGCGGGGGGGCCGGCCATGAGCAGTTCTTC. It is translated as CASLSGGAGHEQFF.